This entry features one T cell receptor (beta chain) sequence. The method was immunoSEQ multiplex PCR; TCRdb's version includes in-frame clones alone and lacks a portion of them. The table has fewer than 45,000 clones, roughly 91% seen once; the top ten hold around 7%. The sample originates from a study of T cell changes during pregnancy in multiple sclerosis. The germline gives CDR1 MNHEY, CDR2 SVGAGI. This CDR3 has 15 amino acids. V gave up 5 bases and J gave up 5 bases; unmatched junction bases: 11. The material sequenced was CD8+ T cells from peripheral blood mononuclear cells, taken in the third trimester of pregnancy. The rearrangement uses TRBV6-5 and TRBJ1-1; TRBD1 matches 7 bases. The clonotype originates from a female donor with multiple sclerosis, enrolled in a pregnancy study. As DNA, the CDR3 is TGTGCCAGCAGTCTGACGGGGGCAGGGGGAACTGAAGCTTTCTTT. Residues: CASSLTGAGGTEAFF.